Listed below are T cell receptor beta chains from one sample, sequenced in a study of T cell responses to AZD1222 COVID-19 vaccine. Produced via immunoSEQ multiplex PCR; TCRdb's table is partial and in-frame only. The table lists about 180,000 clones, roughly 87% of them singletons, with 2.5% to 3% in the top ten. Specimen: peripheral blood, collected on day 0 of AZD1222 vaccination. Receptor source: an adult in good health. CDR3s include the opening cysteine and the closing phenylalanine or tryptophan. Each record gives: J gene, V gene, D gene, clone size, CDR3 protein, CDR3 DNA. The D gene is left open where the match is weak. Part of the rows lack a size; the others show once, few, many or a class for expanded clones.

J gene: TRBJ2-1
V gene: TRBV5-1
D gene: TRBD2
clone size: .
CDR3 protein: CASRAGGPSPRNNEQFF
CDR3 DNA: TGCGCCAGCCGCGCGGGAGGGCCTTCTCCTCGAAACAATGAGCAGTTCTTC

J gene: TRBJ2-5
V gene: TRBV7-9
D gene: .
clone size: .
CDR3 protein: CASSSNVGSRETQYF
CDR3 DNA: TGTGCCAGCAGCTCAAATGTAGGGAGCCGGGAGACCCAGTACTTC

J gene: TRBJ2-5
V gene: TRBV27
D gene: TRBD1
clone size: once
CDR3 protein: CASSHRTGETQYF
CDR3 DNA: TGTGCCAGCAGTCATAGGACAGGCGAGACCCAGTACTTC

J gene: TRBJ2-1
V gene: TRBV6-5
D gene: TRBD2
clone size: once
CDR3 protein: CASNLAGNNEQFF
CDR3 DNA: TGTGCCAGCAACCTAGCGGGAAACAATGAGCAGTTCTTC

J gene: TRBJ2-2
V gene: TRBV7-6
D gene: .
clone size: .
CDR3 protein: CASGTSLGVNTGELFF
CDR3 DNA: TGTGCCAGCGGTACTAGCCTCGGTGTGAACACCGGGGAGCTGTTTTTT

J gene: TRBJ1-2
V gene: TRBV5-1
D gene: TRBD1
clone size: .
CDR3 protein: CASSSGTGLNYGYTF
CDR3 DNA: TGCGCCAGCAGCTCCGGGACAGGGCTGAACTATGGCTACACCTTC

J gene: TRBJ2-7
V gene: TRBV4-1
D gene: .
clone size: .
CDR3 protein: CASSLSSGNYEQYF
CDR3 DNA: TGCGCCAGCAGCCTTTCATCAGGGAACTACGAGCAGTACTTC

J gene: TRBJ2-7
V gene: TRBV5-1
D gene: .
clone size: .
CDR3 protein: CASSALGAGEQYF
CDR3 DNA: TGCGCCAGCAGCGCCCTAGGCGCCGGCGAGCAGTACTTC

J gene: TRBJ2-1
V gene: TRBV9
D gene: TRBD2
clone size: .
CDR3 protein: CASSVVSGSSYNEQFF
CDR3 DNA: TGTGCCAGCAGCGTAGTTAGCGGGAGTTCCTACAATGAGCAGTTCTTC

J gene: TRBJ2-7
V gene: TRBV10-3
D gene: TRBD2
clone size: .
CDR3 protein: CAISDSTSGSYEQYF
CDR3 DNA: TGTGCCATCAGTGATAGCACTAGCGGGAGCTACGAGCAGTACTTC

J gene: TRBJ2-5
V gene: TRBV4-2
D gene: .
clone size: .
CDR3 protein: CASSQASSTSWSSQYF
CDR3 DNA: TGTGCCAGCAGCCAAGCGTCTAGTACTAGTTGGTCTTCCCAGTACTTC

J gene: TRBJ2-1
V gene: TRBV27
D gene: TRBD2
clone size: .
CDR3 protein: CASSLLAGGSYNEQFF
CDR3 DNA: TGTGCCAGCAGTTTACTGGCGGGAGGGTCCTACAATGAGCAGTTCTTC

J gene: TRBJ2-2
V gene: TRBV5-4
D gene: TRBD2
clone size: .
CDR3 protein: CASSKGLAFGGELFF
CDR3 DNA: TGTGCCAGCAGCAAGGGACTAGCTTTCGGCGGGGAGCTGTTTTTT

J gene: TRBJ2-5
V gene: TRBV7-7
D gene: .
clone size: .
CDR3 protein: CASSVEREETQYF
CDR3 DNA: TGTGCCAGCAGCGTTGAAAGGGAAGAGACCCAGTACTTC

J gene: TRBJ2-5
V gene: TRBV7-9
D gene: .
clone size: .
CDR3 protein: CASSLAHRPEETQYF
CDR3 DNA: TGTGCCAGCAGCTTAGCGCATCGACCTGAGGAGACCCAGTACTTC

J gene: TRBJ2-5
V gene: TRBV7-2
D gene: TRBD2
clone size: .
CDR3 protein: CASSLQQRGQETQYF
CDR3 DNA: TGTGCCAGCAGCTTACAGCAGCGGGGGCAAGAGACCCAGTACTTC

J gene: TRBJ1-4
V gene: TRBV9
D gene: TRBD1
clone size: .
CDR3 protein: CASSVLTGYNEKLFF
CDR3 DNA: TGTGCCAGCAGCGTCCTGACAGGGTATAATGAAAAACTGTTTTTT

J gene: TRBJ1-2
V gene: TRBV9
D gene: .
clone size: .
CDR3 protein: CASSVARSYGYTF
CDR3 DNA: TGTGCCAGCAGCGTAGCCAGAAGCTATGGCTACACCTTC

J gene: TRBJ1-1
V gene: TRBV9
D gene: .
clone size: .
CDR3 protein: CASSVGRVDTEAFF
CDR3 DNA: TGTGCCAGCAGCGTAGGGAGGGTTGACACTGAAGCTTTCTTT

J gene: TRBJ2-7
V gene: TRBV28
D gene: .
clone size: .
CDR3 protein: CASSPDRVGQYF
CDR3 DNA: TGTGCCAGCAGTCCCGACCGGGTAGGGCAGTACTTC

J gene: TRBJ1-4
V gene: TRBV5-1
D gene: TRBD1
clone size: .
CDR3 protein: CASSLSGTGGEKLFF
CDR3 DNA: TGCGCCAGCAGCTTGAGTGGGACAGGGGGCGAAAAACTGTTTTTT

J gene: TRBJ2-1
V gene: TRBV11-2
D gene: TRBD2
clone size: .
CDR3 protein: CASSPGTSGMNEQFF
CDR3 DNA: TGTGCCAGCAGCCCCGGGACTAGCGGGATGAATGAGCAGTTCTTC

J gene: TRBJ1-5
V gene: TRBV30
D gene: TRBD1
clone size: .
CDR3 protein: CALSWGTGDQPQHF
CDR3 DNA: TGTGCCTTATCCTGGGGGACAGGGGACCAGCCCCAGCATTTT

J gene: TRBJ2-7
V gene: TRBV19
D gene: .
clone size: .
CDR3 protein: CGRGPHEQYF
CDR3 DNA: TGTGGCAGGGGTCCCCACGAGCAGTACTTC

J gene: TRBJ1-5
V gene: TRBV19
D gene: .
clone size: few
CDR3 protein: CASKFEGSYQPQHF
CDR3 DNA: TGTGCCAGTAAGTTTGAGGGGTCGTATCAGCCCCAGCATTTT

J gene: TRBJ1-1
V gene: TRBV18
D gene: .
clone size: .
CDR3 protein: CASSPSDGGGTEAFF
CDR3 DNA: TGTGCCAGCTCACCCTCGGACGGCGGGGGCACTGAAGCTTTCTTT

J gene: TRBJ1-2
V gene: TRBV3-1/TRBV3-2
D gene: .
clone size: .
CDR3 protein: CASSQDEAGARGYTF
CDR3 DNA: TGTGCCAGCAGCCAAGATGAGGCAGGGGCGAGGGGCTACACCTTC

J gene: TRBJ1-2
V gene: TRBV2
D gene: TRBD1
clone size: .
CDR3 protein: CASSGPTGQGMYGYTF
CDR3 DNA: TGTGCCAGCAGTGGCCCGACGGGACAGGGGATGTATGGCTACACCTTC

J gene: TRBJ1-3
V gene: TRBV3-1/TRBV3-2
D gene: TRBD1
clone size: .
CDR3 protein: CASSPWDRGDTIYF
CDR3 DNA: TGTGCCAGCAGCCCCTGGGACAGGGGCGACACCATATATTTT

J gene: TRBJ2-5
V gene: TRBV5-1
D gene: TRBD2
clone size: .
CDR3 protein: CASSLAGAGGPQTQYF
CDR3 DNA: TGCGCCAGCAGCTTGGCCGGAGCGGGAGGGCCACAGACCCAGTACTTC

J gene: TRBJ2-3
V gene: TRBV11-2
D gene: TRBD2
clone size: .
CDR3 protein: CASTGREGTDTQYF
CDR3 DNA: TGTGCCAGCACGGGGCGGGAGGGAACAGATACGCAGTATTTT

J gene: TRBJ2-5
V gene: TRBV10-3
D gene: .
clone size: .
CDR3 protein: CAISKEGETQYF
CDR3 DNA: TGTGCCATCAGTAAGGAAGGGGAGACCCAGTACTTC

J gene: TRBJ2-5
V gene: TRBV30
D gene: .
clone size: .
CDR3 protein: CACTRAGYQETQYF
CDR3 DNA: TGTGCCTGTACCAGGGCAGGGTACCAAGAGACCCAGTACTTC

J gene: TRBJ2-7
V gene: TRBV6-5
D gene: .
clone size: .
CDR3 protein: CASSFDIQSEQYF
CDR3 DNA: TGTGCCAGCAGTTTTGACATCCAAAGCGAGCAGTACTTC

J gene: TRBJ2-7
V gene: TRBV4-1
D gene: TRBD1
clone size: .
CDR3 protein: CASSPWDRASYEQYF
CDR3 DNA: TGCGCCAGCAGCCCCTGGGACAGGGCCTCCTACGAGCAGTACTTC

J gene: TRBJ2-7
V gene: TRBV27
D gene: TRBD1
clone size: .
CDR3 protein: CASSLQIRTGGDEQYF
CDR3 DNA: TGTGCCAGCAGTTTACAGATTAGGACAGGGGGCGACGAGCAGTACTTC

J gene: TRBJ1-6
V gene: TRBV6-4
D gene: .
clone size: .
CDR3 protein: CASSVDFNSPLHF
CDR3 DNA: TGTGCCAGCAGTGTGGACTTTAATTCACCCCTCCACTTT

J gene: TRBJ1-1
V gene: TRBV12-5
D gene: .
clone size: .
CDR3 protein: CASGPDWGDAFF
CDR3 DNA: TGTGCTAGTGGCCCTGATTGGGGGGATGCTTTCTTT

J gene: TRBJ2-3
V gene: TRBV6-5
D gene: TRBD1
clone size: .
CDR3 protein: CASSRDRSDTQYF
CDR3 DNA: TGTGCCAGCAGCCGGGACAGATCAGATACGCAGTATTTT

J gene: TRBJ2-1
V gene: TRBV3-1/TRBV3-2
D gene: TRBD2
clone size: .
CDR3 protein: CASSQVSGLGNEQFF
CDR3 DNA: TGTGCCAGCAGCCAAGTCTCGGGACTAGGAAATGAGCAGTTCTTC

J gene: TRBJ2-7
V gene: TRBV4-1
D gene: TRBD2
clone size: .
CDR3 protein: CASSQGASGSLEQYF
CDR3 DNA: TGCGCCAGCAGCCAAGGGGCTAGCGGGAGTTTGGAGCAGTACTTC

J gene: TRBJ2-2
V gene: TRBV4-1
D gene: TRBD2
clone size: few
CDR3 protein: CASSQTGTSGTTGELFF
CDR3 DNA: TGCGCCAGCAGCCAGACCGGGACTAGCGGGACCACCGGGGAGCTGTTTTTT

J gene: TRBJ2-1
V gene: TRBV27
D gene: TRBD2
clone size: .
CDR3 protein: CASSSSTSGSYNEQFF
CDR3 DNA: TGTGCCAGCAGTTCCTCCACTAGCGGGAGTTACAATGAGCAGTTCTTC

J gene: TRBJ2-5
V gene: TRBV7-6
D gene: TRBD2
clone size: once
CDR3 protein: CASSQGTAGGPYEETQYF
CDR3 DNA: TGTGCCAGCAGCCAAGGAACGGCGGGAGGGCCCTATGAAGAGACCCAGTACTTC

J gene: TRBJ2-7
V gene: TRBV5-1
D gene: .
clone size: .
CDR3 protein: CASSLGGGEQYF
CDR3 DNA: TGCGCCAGCAGCTTGGGGGGTGGCGAGCAGTACTTC

J gene: TRBJ2-7
V gene: TRBV6-5
D gene: TRBD1
clone size: .
CDR3 protein: CASRAGGQGQVEQYF
CDR3 DNA: TGTGCCAGCAGGGCCGGGGGACAGGGTCAGGTCGAGCAGTACTTC

J gene: TRBJ1-1
V gene: TRBV5-6
D gene: .
clone size: .
CDR3 protein: CASSPRVSRGLAEAFF
CDR3 DNA: TGTGCCAGCAGCCCGAGGGTTTCGAGGGGGTTGGCTGAAGCTTTCTTT

J gene: TRBJ1-2
V gene: TRBV29-1
D gene: .
clone size: .
CDR3 protein: CSAAGANYGYTF
CDR3 DNA: TGCAGCGCCGCCGGGGCCAACTATGGCTACACCTTC

J gene: TRBJ1-2
V gene: TRBV19
D gene: .
clone size: .
CDR3 protein: CASSISMLVTTGGYTF
CDR3 DNA: TGTGCCAGTAGTATCTCGATGCTGGTAACGACTGGAGGCTACACCTTC

J gene: TRBJ1-1
V gene: TRBV10-1
D gene: TRBD1
clone size: .
CDR3 protein: CASTAGGGFTEAFF
CDR3 DNA: TGCGCCAGCACCGCAGGGGGAGGATTCACTGAAGCTTTCTTT

J gene: TRBJ2-7
V gene: TRBV29-1
D gene: .
clone size: .
CDR3 protein: CSGSFGTPYEQYF
CDR3 DNA: TGCAGCGGCAGTTTTGGGACTCCATACGAGCAGTACTTC

J gene: TRBJ2-5
V gene: TRBV5-1
D gene: .
clone size: .
CDR3 protein: CASSRTEQETQYF
CDR3 DNA: TGCGCCAGCAGCAGGACGGAGCAAGAGACCCAGTACTTC

J gene: TRBJ2-1
V gene: TRBV7-6
D gene: TRBD2
clone size: once
CDR3 protein: CASSLESLAGGPMNEQFF
CDR3 DNA: TGTGCCAGCAGCTTAGAGTCCCTAGCGGGAGGGCCTATGAATGAGCAGTTCTTC

J gene: TRBJ2-2
V gene: TRBV18
D gene: .
clone size: .
CDR3 protein: CASSPQSPGGGRTGELFF
CDR3 DNA: TGTGCCAGCTCACCACAATCCCCCGGAGGAGGGCGAACCGGGGAGCTGTTTTTT

J gene: TRBJ1-2
V gene: TRBV5-1
D gene: .
clone size: .
CDR3 protein: CASSLGEVNYGYTF
CDR3 DNA: TGCGCCAGCAGCTTGGGAGAGGTTAACTATGGCTACACCTTC

J gene: TRBJ2-1
V gene: TRBV4-1
D gene: TRBD2
clone size: .
CDR3 protein: CASSQGRASGWNEQFF
CDR3 DNA: TGCGCCAGCAGCCAAGGCCGGGCTAGCGGGTGGAATGAGCAGTTCTTC

J gene: TRBJ1-1
V gene: TRBV29-1
D gene: TRBD1
clone size: .
CDR3 protein: CSAWDRGITEAFF
CDR3 DNA: TGCAGCGCCTGGGACAGGGGAATCACTGAAGCTTTCTTT

J gene: TRBJ1-1
V gene: TRBV5-6
D gene: TRBD1
clone size: .
CDR3 protein: CASSAPGQGIYTEAFF
CDR3 DNA: TGTGCCAGCAGCGCGCCGGGACAGGGCATCTACACTGAAGCTTTCTTT

J gene: TRBJ2-1
V gene: TRBV14
D gene: TRBD2
clone size: .
CDR3 protein: CASSQGIAGGPYNEQFF
CDR3 DNA: TGTGCCAGCAGCCAAGGAATAGCGGGAGGGCCGTACAATGAGCAGTTCTTC

J gene: TRBJ2-7
V gene: TRBV4-2
D gene: TRBD2
clone size: once
CDR3 protein: CASSQDWREMVEQYF
CDR3 DNA: TGTGCCAGCAGCCAAGATTGGCGGGAGATGGTCGAGCAGTACTTC